A single sample is the source of the 20 T cell receptor beta chains below, sequenced in a study of CD8+ T cells in alopecia areata. As to treatment: oral pan-JAK inhibitor, 5-10 mg twice daily. Extraction and reverse transcription of RNA yielded cDNA as the sequencing template. Clones were sequenced by immunoSEQ multiplex PCR, and TCRdb holds only the in-frame ones, with some missing. The sample includes 150,000 to 200,000 clones, roughly 58% seen only once; the top ten take more than 15%. Sequences were derived from CD4+ T cells sorted from blood, sampled at approximately week 60, from a patient treated with tofacitinib. The receptors stem from a human donor with alopecia areata.

This clone was counted only a few times. The rearrangement links TRBV29-1 to TRBJ2-4; 8 bases map to TRBD1. V trimming: 0 bases; J trimming: 3 bases; junction bases outside the gene matches: 7. The germline V gene has CDR1 SQVTM and CDR2 ANQGSEA. The CDR3 extends over 16 amino acids. CDR3 sequence (DNA): TGCAGCGTTGAAGAGAACAGGGGGTATGGCAAAAACATTCAGTACTTC. It encodes CSVEENRGYGKNIQYF.

The rearrangement uses TRBV4-2 and TRBJ2-1; the D gene is possibly TRBD1 (5 bases). Germline V lookup: CDR1 LGHNA, CDR2 YNFKEQ. The CDR3 length is 15 residues. V was clipped by 1 base and J by 3 bases, with 10 bases between them. The CDR3 DNA follows: TGTGCCAGCAGCCAAGTAAGACAGAACTACAATGAGCAGTTCTTC. As protein: CASSQVRQNYNEQFF.

This clone was seen a few times. The chain combines TRBV4-1 with TRBJ2-2; a weak D match, TRBD2 (5 bases). CDR1 and CDR2 (germline): MGHRA, YSYEKL. Trimming shortened V by 3 bases and J by 6 bases, and 11 bases separated the two germline ends. The CDR3 runs 14 residues. The CDR3 is CASSHPTGAGELFF. The DNA of the CDR3 is TGCGCCAGCAGCCATCCCACCGGGGCCGGGGAGCTGTTTTTT.

V is TRBV30 and J is TRBJ1-6; TRBD1 might be the D (6 bases). Per germline, CDR1 GTSNPN and CDR2 SVGIG (reference sequence). The CDR3 contains 16 residues. Trimming left V 3 bases short and J 5 bases short, with 17 bases between. For the CDR3, the DNA is TGTGCCTGGAGAAAGAAGGGGGACGGTAATAATTCACCCCTCCACTTT. Translation gives CAWRKKGDGNNSPLHF.

This clone has just one count. The CDR3 loop reads CACRGGLNTGELFF. The CDR3 coding sequence is TGTGCCTGCCGGGGGGGCCTGAACACCGGGGAGCTGTTTTTT. The chain couples TRBV30 to TRBJ2-2, with TRBD2 matching 8 bases. Germline V gives CDR1 GTSNPN, CDR2 SVGIG (reference sequence). The V and J ends lost 6 bases and 1 base, in that order; junction bases with no gene match: 4. The CDR3 spans 14 residues.

J is TRBJ1-2 and V is TRBV11-2; TRBD1 is a possible D gene (5 bases). The CDR3 spans 13 residues. V was shortened by 0 bases and J by 8 bases, with 10 bases between the two germline ends. Germline loops: CDR1 SGHAT, CDR2 FQNNGV. CDR3 bases: TGTGCCAGCAGCTTAGATCTTCGGACAGGCTACACCTTC. Encoded protein: CASSLDLRTGYTF.

This clone was counted a few times. V gene TRBV29-1 combines with J gene TRBJ2-2; D not certain. CDR3 length: 13 amino acids. V gave up 3 bases and J gave up 3 bases, with 8 bases separating them. CDR1 and CDR2 (germline): SQVTM, ANQGSEA. The CDR3 loop reads CSVDLEYTGELFF. The CDR3 DNA reads as TGCAGCGTTGACCTAGAGTACACCGGGGAGCTGTTTTTT.

This clone has more than one count but fewer than ten. The chain couples TRBV5-1 to TRBJ2-3, with 11 positions matching TRBD1. The trim removed 6 bases at V and 3 bases at J, leaving 6 bases unmatched. CDR1 is SGHRS and CDR2 is YFSETQ in the germline V gene. The CDR3 length is 15 residues. The CDR3 DNA is TGCGCCAGCACGGACAGGGGGCGCATAACAGATACGCAGTATTTT. Encoded protein: CASTDRGRITDTQYF.

The chain joins TRBV7-9 to TRBJ1-5, with D tentatively TRBD1 (5 bases). The CDR3 runs 13 residues. CDR1 is SEHNR, CDR2 FQNEAQ, per germline (reference sequence). Trimming left V 2 bases short and J 5 bases short, with 7 bases between. DNA of the CDR3: TGTGCCAGCAGCTTACAGGGCGATCAGCCCCAGCATTTT. This gives the protein CASSLQGDQPQHF.

V gene TRBV28 combines with J gene TRBJ2-6; D could derive from TRBD1 or TRBD2 (5 bases each). Germline V lookup: CDR1 MDHEN, CDR2 SYDVKM. V was trimmed by 2 bases and J by 2 bases, leaving 7 bases between them. The CDR3 runs to 15 residues. This CDR3 is CASSLRGAGANVLTF. For the CDR3, the DNA is TGTGCCAGCAGTTTACGAGGGGCTGGGGCCAACGTCCTGACTTTC.

This sequence joins TRBV7-9 and TRBJ2-3; 9 positions agree with TRBD2. The ends lost 4 bases at V and 6 bases at J; junction bases unmatched: 17. This CDR3 is 18 amino acids long. Germline V gene sequence: CDR1 SEHNR, CDR2 FQNEAQ (reference sequence). The CDR3 protein is CASSSSGGPPPPTDTQYF. In DNA, the CDR3 is TGTGCCAGCAGCTCGAGCGGGGGGCCTCCCCCCCCAACGGATACGCAGTATTTT.

This chain uses TRBV30 with TRBJ1-6, with TRBD1 matching 8 bases. V lost 4 bases to trimming and J lost 17 bases; unmatched junction nucleotides: 10. Germline V gene lookup returns CDR1 GTSNPN and CDR2 SVGIG (reference sequence). The CDR3 is 12 amino acids. The CDR3 DNA reads TGTGCCTGGACCCGGGACAGGCTCCCGGTCCACTTT. Its protein product is CAWTRDRLPVHF.

The V and J genes are TRBV29-1 and TRBJ2-7; possible D gene TRBD2, 5 bases. The germline V gene encodes CDR1 SQVTM and CDR2 ANQGSEA. The CDR3 extends over 12 amino acids. The germline V and J ends were trimmed by 7 bases and 0 bases, with 10 bases remaining between them. The CDR3 bases are TGCAGCGCTGAGGAGGCCTCCTACGAGCAGTACTTC. Translated: CSAEEASYEQYF.

This clone has more than one count but fewer than ten. The V gene is TRBV29-1, the J gene TRBJ2-1; D ambiguous. The V gene lost 4 bases and the J gene lost 10 bases, with 14 bases spanning the gap. CDR3 size: 12 residues. Germline CDR1 SQVTM, CDR2 ANQGSEA. CDR3 residues: CSVALLIHEQFF. The CDR3 nucleotides are TGCAGCGTTGCCCTTTTAATCCACGAGCAGTTCTTC.

The chain joins TRBV7-8 to TRBJ2-7; no clear D. Germline loops: CDR1 SGHVS, CDR2 FQNEAQ. The CDR3 contains 11 residues. V was pared by 5 bases and J by 7 bases, with 9 bases between. The CDR3 sequence: CASSNPREQYF. The CDR3 region has the DNA TGTGCCAGCAGCAACCCCCGAGAGCAGTACTTC.

This clone was observed a handful of times. The chain employs TRBV2 and TRBJ2-2, with 7 bases that match TRBD1. Germline V CDR1 and CDR2: SNHLY, FYNNEI. CDR3 length: 15 amino acids. V shed 5 bases, J shed 7 bases, and the junction held 10 bases outside the gene matches. The CDR3 sequence: CASSSQGVQIGELFF. The CDR3 DNA reads as TGTGCCAGCAGTAGTCAGGGGGTGCAGATCGGGGAGCTGTTTTTT.

The chain recombines TRBV15 with TRBJ2-1; 10 nucleotides line up with TRBD2. V lost 5 bases, J lost 6 bases, and 13 bases stayed unmatched. The CDR3 extends over 17 amino acids. Germline values: CDR1 LNHNV, CDR2 YYDKDF (reference sequence). The chain's CDR3 is CATSEDLTSGIGNEQFF. The CDR3 DNA follows: TGTGCCACCAGCGAGGACTTAACTAGCGGGATTGGCAATGAGCAGTTCTTC.

This chain uses TRBV6-1 with TRBJ2-7; maybe TRBD2 (5 bases). Trimming cost V 0 bases and J 3 bases, with 21 bases left between them. The CDR3 has 18 amino acids. The germline CDR1 and CDR2 sequences are MNHNS and SASEGT. The CDR3 DNA reads as TGTGCCAGCAGTGAAGCGCTTGCGGGCTCCGCCTCGGGCTACGAGCAGTACTTC. Its translation is CASSEALAGSASGYEQYF.

The rearrangement links TRBV7-2 to TRBJ2-6, with D possibly TRBD1 on 5 matching bases. The CDR3 has 16 amino acids. The germline gives CDR1 SGHTA, CDR2 FQGNSA. V lost 5 bases and J 3 bases, leaving 14 bases between the germline ends. CDR3 sequence (DNA): TGTGCCAGCAGCCCACAGGCTACGAGTGGGGCCAACGTCCTGACTTTC. Translated: CASSPQATSGANVLTF.

This clone was seen a single time. The chain is built from TRBV5-1 and TRBJ1-4; TRBD1 matches 9 bases. The CDR3 length is 21 residues. In germline, CDR1 is SGHRS, CDR2 YFSETQ. Trimming at V came to 0 bases and at J to 2 bases, leaving 17 bases not matched to a gene. The CDR3, as DNA: TGCGCCAGCAGCTTGGATATTCTGAGACAGGGGGGCTTTACTACTAATGAAAAACTGTTTTTT. This codes for CASSLDILRQGGFTTNEKLFF.